The 10 T cell receptor beta chains given below trace back to one sample, sequenced in a study of CD8 T cells in ankylosing spondylitis. One entry per CDR3 protein results from TCRdb running MiXCR on the 5' RACE reads. Among 290,000 or so distinct CDR3 sequences listed, under 25% were seen once. The sequenced material came from blood, either unsorted or a sorted T cell fraction (not recorded which). The receptor set was obtained from a female donor with ankylosing spondylitis or in good health (not recorded which).

The chain couples TRBV18 to TRBJ2-7; 9 nucleotides match TRBD2. The CDR3 has 14 amino acids. V was pared by 3 bases and J by 3 bases, with 3 bases of the junction left unmatched. CDR1 and CDR2 (germline): KGHSH, LQKENI. The CDR3 DNA reads as TGTGCCAGCTCACCGGAGACTAGCGGCTACGAGCAGTACTTC. It specifies CASSPETSGYEQYF. Based on the CDR3 plus reference TRBV18 and TRBJ2-7, the full variable domain is NAGVMQNPRHLVRRRGQEARLRCSPMKGHSHVYWYRQLPEEGLKFMVYLQKENIIDESGMPKERFSAEFPKEGPSILRIQQVVRGDSAAYFCASSPETSGYEQYFGPGTRLTVT.

V is TRBV5-1 and J is TRBJ2-7; 12 bases map to TRBD2. Germline-derived CDR1 and CDR2 are SGHRS and YFSETQ. After removal of 4 bases from V and 0 bases from J, the junction contained 8 bases not matched to a gene. The CDR3 has 17 residues. CDR3 sequence reads: CASSGITSGRPSYEQYF. CDR3 DNA sequence: TGCGCCAGCAGCGGGATTACTAGCGGGAGGCCCTCCTACGAGCAGTACTTC.

This clonotype was counted between two and nine times. The chain has TRBV20-1 and TRBJ1-5; D might be TRBD1 (5 bases). V lost 5 bases to trimming and J lost 5 bases, with 19 bases between them. The germline CDR1 and CDR2 sequences are DFQATT and SNEGSKA (reference sequence). This CDR3 region has 15 residues. The CDR3 spells CSAPWGGKIDQPQHF. The CDR3 coding sequence is TGCAGTGCTCCCTGGGGGGGGAAGATAGATCAGCCCCAGCATTTT.

The chain joins TRBV6-1 to TRBJ1-3; 9 nucleotides match TRBD1. This CDR3 has 17 residues. V shed 5 bases and J 4 bases; nucleotides not matched to a gene: 12. The germline CDR1 and CDR2 sequences are MNHNS and SASEGT. CDR3 sequence (DNA): TGTGCCAGCAGTCGTTCACCGGGGACAGGGAGGGGAAACACCATATATTTT. This sequence encodes CASSRSPGTGRGNTIYF.

J is TRBJ2-5 and V is TRBV20-1; 8 nucleotides match TRBD2. The CDR3 spans 15 residues. Germline V lookup: CDR1 DFQATT, CDR2 SNEGSKA (reference sequence). The V gene end was trimmed by 6 bases and the J gene end by 2 bases; junction bases not matched to a gene: 11. The CDR3 sequence: CSAPGGRVNQETQYF. The CDR3 DNA is TGCAGTGCCCCGGGGGGGAGGGTCAATCAAGAGACCCAGTACTTC.

There are a few counts of this clonotype. The chain combines TRBV10-3 with TRBJ2-5, with D possibly being TRBD1 (5 bases). The CDR3 length is 12 residues. Trimming left V 10 bases short and J 3 bases short, with 12 bases between. The germline gives CDR1 ENHRY, CDR2 SYGVKD. CDR3 loop: CATMAGKETQYF. CDR3 DNA sequence: TGTGCCACCATGGCAGGGAAAGAGACCCAGTACTTC.

The chain combines TRBV12-3 or TRBV12-4 with TRBJ2-7; D might be TRBD2 (7 bases). The CDR3 has 15 amino acids. V lost 5 bases, J lost 2 bases, and 16 bases lay in between. DNA of the CDR3: TGTGCCAGCAGTCTCCGAGGGGGGGGCGCCTACGAGCAGTACTTC. Its translation is CASSLRGGGAYEQYF.

This clonotype was seen a single time. This chain connects TRBV5-1 to TRBJ1-2, with 8 bases aligning to TRBD1. CDR1 is SGHRS, CDR2 YFSETQ, per germline. This CDR3 contains 15 residues. The V gene end was trimmed by 1 base and the J gene end by 6 bases; junction bases not matched to a gene: 8. In DNA, the CDR3 is TGCGCCAGCAGCTTGAGCCAGGGGGCGGGGAATGGCTACACCTTC. It yields the protein CASSLSQGAGNGYTF.

This clonotype showed up just a few times. CDR3 amino acids: CASSPSGSRAKNIQYF. Written as DNA, the CDR3 is TGTGCCAGCAGCCCCAGCGGGAGCAGGGCCAAAAACATTCAGTACTTC. This rearrangement joins TRBV6-1 to TRBJ2-4; TRBD2 aligns across 8 bases. Germline loops: CDR1 MNHNS, CDR2 SASEGT. The CDR3 has 16 residues. Trimming removed 6 bases from V and 1 base from J; junction bases left unmatched: 8.

The gene calls are TRBV14 and TRBJ1-2, with D unclear. Germline-derived CDR1 and CDR2 are SGHDN and FVKESK. This CDR3 comprises 14 residues. Deletions cut 3 bases from V and 2 bases from J, with 10 bases between. The CDR3 protein is CASSHRAGNYGYTF. CDR3 nucleotide sequence: TGTGCCAGCAGCCATAGGGCGGGAAACTATGGCTACACCTTC.